This TCR beta chain was captured in a study of cytomegalovirus exposure and HLA in healthy donors. The donors were part of the approximately 120-subject validation cohort, which stood apart from the approximately 640-subject first cohort. Turning to this clone: Its antigen is currently unknown.

Study conclusions and caveats: There were some public TCRs occurring in many donors, but most TCR sequences were rare. The authors enumerated over 150 TCR beta chains as linked to cytomegalovirus. It was reportedly the case that the classifier diagnosed cytomegalovirus status with high specificity and sensitivity.

Only in-frame clones appear in the TCRdb table, and some are missing; sequencing was by immunoSEQ multiplex PCR. The top ten clones hold about 0.89% of a sample with under 200,000 clones, roughly 96% of them seen once. The source of this sequence is a woman aged 18-29 years in good health and CMV-seronegative. Sequencing input: PBMCs.

DNA of the CDR3: TGTGCCAGCAGCGCTGGGACAGGCCCCTACGAGCAGTACTTC. Residues: CASSAGTGPYEQYF. This chain joins TRBV9 and TRBJ2-7, with 8 bases that match TRBD1. The CDR3 runs 14 residues. Trimming at V came to 3 bases and at J to 2 bases, leaving 4 bases not matched to a gene. Germline lookup yields CDR1 SGDLS and CDR2 YYNGEE. The complete variable domain, with remaining parts taken from reference TRBV9 and TRBJ2-7, reads DSGVTQTPKHLITATGQRVTLRCSPRSGDLSVYWYQQSLDQGLQFLIQYYNGEERAKGNILERFSAQQFPDLHSELNLSSLELGDSALYFCASSAGTGPYEQYFGPGTRLTVT.